This TCR beta chain was sequenced for a study of T cell responses to AZD1222 COVID-19 vaccine. The CDR3 has 16 residues. Germline V CDR1 and CDR2: KGHSH, LQKENI. Trimming at V came to 0 bases and at J to 6 bases, leaving 5 bases not matched to a gene. Some clones are missing from TCRdb's copy, which holds only in-frame ones; the method was immunoSEQ multiplex PCR. Among some 140,000 clones listed, 90% to 95% were seen once. V is TRBV18 and J is TRBJ2-7; the match to TRBD2 covers 13 bases. The TCR sequence derives from an adult in good health. The material sequenced was peripheral blood, taken on day 0 of AZD1222 vaccination. The CDR3 DNA reads TGTGCCAGCTCACCACCCGGACTAGCGGGAGTGCGCGAGCAGTACTTC. Its translation: CASSPPGLAGVREQYF.